Listed here are 10 T cell receptor beta chains from one sample, sequenced in a study of blood T cell repertoires in COVID-19. Repertoires were generated with immunoSEQ multiplex PCR, while TCRdb's copy carries only in-frame clones and drops some. The repertoire holds some 150,000 clones, 65% to 90% seen once, with about 12% in the top ten. The specimen was peripheral blood. The receptor source for this set is a woman between 55 and 75 years old with COVID-19, enrolled during active disease.

This clone was detected only a few times. The chain joins TRBV4-1 to TRBJ2-1; D perhaps matches TRBD2 (5 bases). This CDR3 contains 15 residues. Trimming shortened V by 1 base and J by 2 bases, and 9 bases separated the two germline ends. The germline V gene encodes CDR1 MGHRA and CDR2 YSYEKL. The CDR3 nucleotides read TGCGCCAGCAGCCAAGCCGGACTCACCTACAATGAGCAGTTCTTC. It is translated as CASSQAGLTYNEQFF.

This chain uses TRBV5-5 with TRBJ1-1; D unresolved. V was pared by 3 bases and J by 6 bases, with 18 bases between. The CDR3 loop spans 15 amino acids. Germline-derived CDR1 and CDR2 are SGHKS and YYEKEE (reference sequence). Here the CDR3 reads CASSSFSMRDAEAFF. The CDR3 DNA sequence: TGTGCCAGCAGCTCATTCTCAATGAGAGATGCTGAAGCTTTCTTT.

This sequence joins TRBV18 and TRBJ2-1; TRBD2 might be the D (5 bases). The CDR3 totals 18 residues. Trimming cost V 3 bases and J 3 bases, with 21 bases left between them. Germline V gene lookup returns CDR1 KGHSH and CDR2 LQKENI. Written as DNA, the CDR3 is TGTGCCAGCTCACCGGGCCCACTAGGGATGAGGGACTACAATGAGCAGTTCTTC. Residues: CASSPGPLGMRDYNEQFF.

In nucleotides, the CDR3 is TGTGCCAGCAGCCAAGATACGGTAGCTGTAGGTGGTGAGCAGTTCTTC. Its protein product is CASSQDTVAVGGEQFF. V usage is TRBV4-2 and J usage is TRBJ2-1; D unclear. Germline CDR1 is LGHNA and CDR2 is YNFKEQ. V lost 0 bases, J lost 9 bases, and 18 bases lay in between. This CDR3 comprises 16 residues.

The chain combines TRBV2 with TRBJ1-2; perhaps TRBD1 as D (6 bases). Deletions cut 5 bases from V and 4 bases from J, with 14 bases between. Germline loops: CDR1 SNHLY, CDR2 FYNNEI. The CDR3 runs to 14 residues. CDR3 loop: CASSLKQGAYGYTF. CDR3 sequence (DNA): TGTGCCAGCAGTTTAAAACAGGGCGCCTATGGCTACACCTTC.

The chain is built from TRBV5-6 and TRBJ1-5, with 10 bases matching TRBD1. The germline gives CDR1 SGHDT, CDR2 YYEEEE. This CDR3 is 15 amino acids long. V shed 2 bases and J 6 bases; nucleotides not matched to a gene: 5. The CDR3 DNA is TGTGCCAGCAGCTTCGACAGGGGGCTAAGTCAGCCCCAGCATTTT. The encoded protein is CASSFDRGLSQPQHF.

This chain connects TRBV5-1 to TRBJ1-1; 7 nucleotides agree with TRBD1. This CDR3 has 14 residues. Germline-derived CDR1 and CDR2 are SGHRS and YFSETQ. With V trimmed by 5 bases and J by 1 base, 5 bases remained unmatched. CDR3: CASSPGTANTEAFF. CDR3 sequence (DNA): TGCGCCAGCAGTCCCGGGACAGCGAACACTGAAGCTTTCTTT.

This clone was seen once. The chain is built from TRBV6-5 and TRBJ1-1; 9 bases fit TRBD1. Germline V CDR1 and CDR2: MNHEY, SVGAGI. Trimming at V came to 6 bases and at J to 10 bases, leaving 6 bases not matched to a gene. The CDR3 sequence is 12 residues long. The CDR3 DNA is TGTGCCAGCAGGGACAGGGGCGGGGGAGCTTTCTTT. Amino acid sequence: CASRDRGGGAFF.

The chain uses TRBV6-1 and TRBJ1-2; D remains unclear. The ends were cut back, 2 bases at V and 4 bases at J, with 8 bases in the middle. CDR1 and CDR2 (germline): MNHNS, SASEGT. The CDR3 totals 13 residues. CDR3 sequence reads: CASSELGSYGYTF. The CDR3 DNA reads TGTGCCAGCAGTGAACTGGGGAGCTATGGCTACACCTTC.

This rearrangement joins TRBV5-6 to TRBJ1-2; 7 positions match TRBD1. CDR1 and CDR2 (germline): SGHDT, YYEEEE. This CDR3 has 15 residues. The ends lost 0 bases at V and 9 bases at J; junction bases unmatched: 11. The CDR3: CASSLGGTVVRSYTF. The CDR3 coding sequence is TGTGCCAGCAGCTTGGGCGGGACAGTGGTAAGAAGCTACACCTTC.